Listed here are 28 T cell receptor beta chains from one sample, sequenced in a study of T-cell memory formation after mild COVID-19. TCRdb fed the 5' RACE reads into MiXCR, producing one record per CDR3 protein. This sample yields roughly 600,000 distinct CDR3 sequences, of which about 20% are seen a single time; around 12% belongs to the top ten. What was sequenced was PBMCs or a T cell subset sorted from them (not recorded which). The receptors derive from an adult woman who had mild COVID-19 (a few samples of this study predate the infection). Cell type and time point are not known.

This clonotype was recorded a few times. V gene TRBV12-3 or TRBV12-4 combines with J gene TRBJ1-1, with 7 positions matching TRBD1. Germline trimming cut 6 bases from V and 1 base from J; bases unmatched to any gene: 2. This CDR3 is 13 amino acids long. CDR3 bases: TGTGCCAGCAGGGGACAGCAGAACACTGAAGCTTTCTTT. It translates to CASRGQQNTEAFF.

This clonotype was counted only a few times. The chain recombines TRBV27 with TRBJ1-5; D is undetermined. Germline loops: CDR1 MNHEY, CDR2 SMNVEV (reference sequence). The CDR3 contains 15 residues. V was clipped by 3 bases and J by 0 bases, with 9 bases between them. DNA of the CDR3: TGTGCCAGCAGTTTTCGGCTCTATAGCAATCAGCCCCAGCATTTT. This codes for CASSFRLYSNQPQHF.

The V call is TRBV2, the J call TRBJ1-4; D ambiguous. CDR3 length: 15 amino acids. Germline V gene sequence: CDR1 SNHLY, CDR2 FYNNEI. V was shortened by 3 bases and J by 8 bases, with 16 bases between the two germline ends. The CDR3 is CASSDSRSSSEKLFF. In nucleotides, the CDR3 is TGTGCCAGCAGTGATAGTAGGAGTTCATCGGAAAAACTGTTTTTT.

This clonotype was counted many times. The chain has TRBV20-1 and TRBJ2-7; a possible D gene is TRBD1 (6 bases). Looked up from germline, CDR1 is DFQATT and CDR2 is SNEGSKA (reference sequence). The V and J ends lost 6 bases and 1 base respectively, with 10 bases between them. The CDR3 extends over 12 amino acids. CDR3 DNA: TGCAGTGCCCTGACAGGTTCCTACGAGCAGTACTTC. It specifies CSALTGSYEQYF.

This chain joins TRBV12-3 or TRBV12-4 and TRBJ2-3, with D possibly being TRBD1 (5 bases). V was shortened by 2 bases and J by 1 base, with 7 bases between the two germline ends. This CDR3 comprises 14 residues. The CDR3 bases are TGTGCCAGCAGTTTATTACAGGGCACAGATACGCAGTATTTT. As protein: CASSLLQGTDTQYF.

CDR3 protein: CASTPTIRGVTDTQYF. In DNA, the CDR3 is TGTGCCAGCACCCCGACTATACGGGGAGTCACAGATACGCAGTATTTT. The chain employs TRBV6-5 and TRBJ2-3; possible D gene TRBD2, 5 bases. CDR1 is MNHEY, CDR2 SVGAGI, per germline. The CDR3 has 16 residues. V shed 7 bases and J shed 2 bases, with 19 bases lying between them.

The CDR3 nucleotides read TGTGCCAGCAGCTTCCTAGCGGAGGGGGGTTACAATGAGCAGTTCTTC. Residues: CASSFLAEGGYNEQFF. The chain is built from TRBV7-8 and TRBJ2-1; possible D gene TRBD2, 7 bases. The CDR3 loop spans 16 amino acids. V lost 3 bases and J 4 bases, leaving 16 bases between the germline ends. Germline V gives CDR1 SGHVS, CDR2 FQNEAQ.

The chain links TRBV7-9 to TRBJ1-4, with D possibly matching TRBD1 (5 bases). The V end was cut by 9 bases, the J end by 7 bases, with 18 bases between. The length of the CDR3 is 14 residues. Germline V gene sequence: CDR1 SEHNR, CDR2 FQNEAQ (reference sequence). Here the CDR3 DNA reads TGTGCCAGTTCGGGGGGACGATTTCTTGAAAAACTGTTTTTT. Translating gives CASSGGRFLEKLFF.

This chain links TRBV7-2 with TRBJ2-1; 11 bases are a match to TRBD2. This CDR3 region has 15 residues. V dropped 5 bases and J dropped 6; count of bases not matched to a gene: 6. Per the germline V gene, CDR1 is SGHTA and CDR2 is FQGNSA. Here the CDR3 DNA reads TGTGCCAGCAGCCCACCGGGACTAGCGGTCAATGAGCAGTTCTTC. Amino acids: CASSPPGLAVNEQFF. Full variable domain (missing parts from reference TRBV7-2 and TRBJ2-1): GAGVSQSPSNKVTEKGKDVELRCDPISGHTALYWYRQSLGQGLEFLIYFQGNSAPDKSGLPSDRFSAERTGGSVSTLTIQRTQQEDSAVYLCASSPPGLAVNEQFFGPGTRLTVL.

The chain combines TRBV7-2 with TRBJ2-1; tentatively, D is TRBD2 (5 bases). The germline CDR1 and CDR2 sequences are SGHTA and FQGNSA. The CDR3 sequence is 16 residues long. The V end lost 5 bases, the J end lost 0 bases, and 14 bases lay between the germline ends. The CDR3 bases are TGTGCCAGCAGCCCCTCGGACTGGAGCTCCTACAATGAGCAGTTCTTC. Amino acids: CASSPSDWSSYNEQFF.

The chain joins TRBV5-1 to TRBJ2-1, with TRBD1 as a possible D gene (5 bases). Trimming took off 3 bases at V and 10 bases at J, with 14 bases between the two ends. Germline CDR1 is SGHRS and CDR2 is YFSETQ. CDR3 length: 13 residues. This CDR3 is CASSYVGAWEQFF. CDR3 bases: TGCGCCAGCAGCTACGTAGGGGCCTGGGAGCAGTTCTTC.

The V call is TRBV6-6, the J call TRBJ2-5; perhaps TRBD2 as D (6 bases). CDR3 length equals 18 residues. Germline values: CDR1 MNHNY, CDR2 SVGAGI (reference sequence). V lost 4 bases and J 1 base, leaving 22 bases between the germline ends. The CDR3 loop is CASSSDPRLEGSQETQYF. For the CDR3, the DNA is TGTGCCAGCAGTTCAGACCCTAGACTGGAGGGGAGCCAAGAGACCCAGTACTTC.

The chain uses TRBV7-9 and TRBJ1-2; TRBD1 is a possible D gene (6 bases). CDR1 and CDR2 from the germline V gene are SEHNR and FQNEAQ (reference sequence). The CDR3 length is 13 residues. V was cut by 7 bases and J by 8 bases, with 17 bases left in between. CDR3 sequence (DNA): TGTGCCAGCACCCCAGTGGGGGCCTGGGGCTACACCTTC. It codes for CASTPVGAWGYTF.

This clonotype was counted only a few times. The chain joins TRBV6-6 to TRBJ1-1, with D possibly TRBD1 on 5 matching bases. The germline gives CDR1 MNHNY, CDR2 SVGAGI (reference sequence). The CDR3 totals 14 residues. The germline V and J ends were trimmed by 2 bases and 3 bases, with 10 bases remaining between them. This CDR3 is CASSYSYRYTEAFF. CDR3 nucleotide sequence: TGTGCCAGCAGTTACAGTTACAGGTACACTGAAGCTTTCTTT.

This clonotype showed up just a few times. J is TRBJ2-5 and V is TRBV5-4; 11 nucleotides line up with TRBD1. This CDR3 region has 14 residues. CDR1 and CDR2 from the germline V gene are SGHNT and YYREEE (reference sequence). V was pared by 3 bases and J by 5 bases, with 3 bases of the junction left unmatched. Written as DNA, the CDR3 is TGTGCCAGCAGCTGGACAGGGGGCGATGAGACCCAGTACTTC. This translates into CASSWTGGDETQYF. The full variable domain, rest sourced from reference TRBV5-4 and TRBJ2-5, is ETGVTQSPTHLIKTRGQQVTLRCSSQSGHNTVSWYQQALGQGPQFIFQYYREEENGRGNFPPRFSGLQFPNYSSELNVNALELDDSALYLCASSWTGGDETQYFGPGTRLLVL.

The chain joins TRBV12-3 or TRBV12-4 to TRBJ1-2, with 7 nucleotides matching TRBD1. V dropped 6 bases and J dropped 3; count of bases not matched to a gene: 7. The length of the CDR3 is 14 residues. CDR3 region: CASSLGTVHYGYTF. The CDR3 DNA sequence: TGTGCCAGCAGCCTAGGGACAGTCCACTATGGCTACACCTTC.

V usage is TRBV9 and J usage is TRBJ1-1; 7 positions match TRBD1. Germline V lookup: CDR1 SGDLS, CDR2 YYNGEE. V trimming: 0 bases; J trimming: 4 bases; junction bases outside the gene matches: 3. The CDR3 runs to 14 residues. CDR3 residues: CASSVATGSTEAFF. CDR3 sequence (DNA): TGTGCCAGCAGCGTAGCGACAGGGAGCACTGAAGCTTTCTTT. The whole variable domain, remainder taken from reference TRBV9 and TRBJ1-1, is DSGVTQTPKHLITATGQRVTLRCSPRSGDLSVYWYQQSLDQGLQFLIQYYNGEERAKGNILERFSAQQFPDLHSELNLSSLELGDSALYFCASSVATGSTEAFFGQGTRLTVV.

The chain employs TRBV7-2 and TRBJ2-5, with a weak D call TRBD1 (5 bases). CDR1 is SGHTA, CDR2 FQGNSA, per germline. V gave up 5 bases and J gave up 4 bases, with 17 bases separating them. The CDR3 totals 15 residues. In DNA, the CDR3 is TGTGCCAGCAGCGCAGGACATACTGGAAGAGAGACCCAGTACTTC. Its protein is CASSAGHTGRETQYF. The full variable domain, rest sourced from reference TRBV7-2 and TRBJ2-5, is GAGVSQSPSNKVTEKGKDVELRCDPISGHTALYWYRQSLGQGLEFLIYFQGNSAPDKSGLPSDRFSAERTGGSVSTLTIQRTQQEDSAVYLCASSAGHTGRETQYFGPGTRLLVL.

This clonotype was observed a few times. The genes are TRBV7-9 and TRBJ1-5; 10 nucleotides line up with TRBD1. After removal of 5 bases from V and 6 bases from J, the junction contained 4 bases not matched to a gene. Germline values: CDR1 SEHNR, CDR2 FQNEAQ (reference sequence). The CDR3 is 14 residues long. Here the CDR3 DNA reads TGTGCCAGCAGCGACGACAGGGGGCGTCAGCCCCAGCATTTT. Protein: CASSDDRGRQPQHF. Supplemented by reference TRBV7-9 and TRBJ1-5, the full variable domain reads DTGVSQNPRHKITKRGQNVTFRCDPISEHNRLYWYRQTLGQGPEFLTYFQNEAQLEKSRLLSDRFSAERPKGSFSTLEIQRTEQGDSAMYLCASSDDRGRQPQHFGDGTRLSIL.

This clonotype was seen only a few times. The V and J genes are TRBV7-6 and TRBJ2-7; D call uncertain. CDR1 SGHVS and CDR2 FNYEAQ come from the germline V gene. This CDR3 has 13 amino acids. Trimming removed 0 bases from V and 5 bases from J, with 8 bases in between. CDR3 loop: CASSLARRNEQYF. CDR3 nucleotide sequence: TGTGCCAGCAGCTTAGCTCGGCGCAACGAGCAGTACTTC.

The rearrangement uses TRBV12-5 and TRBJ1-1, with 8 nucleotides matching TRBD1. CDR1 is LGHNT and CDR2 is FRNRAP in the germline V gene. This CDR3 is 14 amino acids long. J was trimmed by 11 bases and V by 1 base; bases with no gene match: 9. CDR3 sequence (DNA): TGTGCTAGTGGTTTGGGGCAGGGGGCTCTCTATGCTTTCTTT. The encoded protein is CASGLGQGALYAFF. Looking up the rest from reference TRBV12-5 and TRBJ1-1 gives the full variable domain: DARVTQTPRHKVTEMGQEVTMRCQPILGHNTVFWYRQTMMQGLELLAYFRNRAPLDDSGMPKDRFSAEMPDATLATLKIQPSEPRDSAVYFCASGLGQGALYAFFGQGTRLTVV.

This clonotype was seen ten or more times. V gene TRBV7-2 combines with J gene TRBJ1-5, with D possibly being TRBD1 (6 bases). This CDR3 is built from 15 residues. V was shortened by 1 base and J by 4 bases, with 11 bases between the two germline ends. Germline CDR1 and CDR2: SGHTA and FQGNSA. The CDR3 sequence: CASSLGDRRNQPQHF. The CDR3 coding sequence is TGTGCCAGCAGCTTAGGAGACAGGCGTAATCAGCCCCAGCATTTT.

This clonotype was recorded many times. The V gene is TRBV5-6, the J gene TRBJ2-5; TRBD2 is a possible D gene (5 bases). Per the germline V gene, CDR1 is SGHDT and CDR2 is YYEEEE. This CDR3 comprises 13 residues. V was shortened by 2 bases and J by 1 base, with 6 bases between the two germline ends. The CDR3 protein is CASSFRGQETQYF. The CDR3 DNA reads TGTGCCAGCAGCTTCCGGGGCCAAGAGACCCAGTACTTC.

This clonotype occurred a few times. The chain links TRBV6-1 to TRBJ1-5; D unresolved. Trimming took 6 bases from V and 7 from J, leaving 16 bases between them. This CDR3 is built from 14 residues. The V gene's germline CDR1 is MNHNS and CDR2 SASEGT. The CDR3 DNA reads TGTGCCAGCAGGTATCGGGGAGGTGGACAGCCCCAGCATTTT. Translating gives CASRYRGGGQPQHF.

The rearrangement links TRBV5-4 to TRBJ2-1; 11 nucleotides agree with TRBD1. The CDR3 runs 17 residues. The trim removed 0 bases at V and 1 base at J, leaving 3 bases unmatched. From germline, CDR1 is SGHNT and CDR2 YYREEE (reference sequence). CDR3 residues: CASSLGTGGRSYNEQFF. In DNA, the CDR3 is TGTGCCAGCAGCTTGGGGACAGGGGGCAGGTCCTACAATGAGCAGTTCTTC.

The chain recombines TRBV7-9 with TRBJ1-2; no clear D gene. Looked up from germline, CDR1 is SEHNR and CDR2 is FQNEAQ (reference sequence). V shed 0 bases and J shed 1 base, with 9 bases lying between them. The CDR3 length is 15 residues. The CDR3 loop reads CASSLAEYLNYGYTF. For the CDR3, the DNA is TGTGCCAGCAGCTTAGCTGAGTACCTTAACTATGGCTACACCTTC.

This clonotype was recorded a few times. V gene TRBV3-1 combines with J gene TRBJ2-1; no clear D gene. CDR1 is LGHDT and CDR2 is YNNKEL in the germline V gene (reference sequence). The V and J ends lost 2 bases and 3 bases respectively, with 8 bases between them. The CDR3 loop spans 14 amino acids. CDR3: CASSQSSIYNEQFF. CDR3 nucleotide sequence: TGTGCCAGCAGCCAATCTAGTATCTACAATGAGCAGTTCTTC.

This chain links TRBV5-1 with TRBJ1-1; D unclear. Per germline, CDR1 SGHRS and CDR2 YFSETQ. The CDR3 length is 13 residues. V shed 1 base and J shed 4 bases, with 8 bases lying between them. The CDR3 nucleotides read TGCGCCAGCAGCTTGCGTACGGGCACTGAAGCTTTCTTT. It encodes CASSLRTGTEAFF.